These 26 T cell receptor beta chains were sequenced from one sample in a study of regulatory T cells in long-lasting Graves disease. Construction of TCR beta libraries relied on iRepertoire HTBI primers and on Arm-PCR targeting CDR3 regions. TCRdb re-called the multiplex PCR reads with MiXCR, one entry per CDR3 protein. The sample lists 250,000 or so distinct CDR3 sequences, under 20% seen once, with approximately 15% in the top ten. The time point was: newly diagnosed GD, antithyroid drugs for less than 3 months. Researchers made the TCR library from RNA that was extracted from PBMCs. These same data were also listed under a study on T cells in Graves' hyperthyroidism and ophthalmopathy.

This specimen consisted of peripheral blood mononuclear cells (PBMCs), obtained at new diagnosis, from a patient treated with antithyroid drugs. All receptors derive from a woman aged 25 to 39 with Graves disease.

This clonotype was recorded a few times. The chain combines TRBV5-4 with TRBJ2-3, with 9 bases that match TRBD1. CDR3 size: 16 residues. With V trimmed by 2 bases and J by 4 bases, 8 bases remained unmatched. Germline V gives CDR1 SGHNT, CDR2 YYREEE (reference sequence). CDR3 in DNA: TGTGCCAGCAGCTTTACAGGGGGCGCTTTTTCAGATACGCAGTATTTT. Its translation is CASSFTGGAFSDTQYF.

In its sample, this clonotype was seen many times. This rearrangement joins TRBV6-1 to TRBJ2-1; D is possibly TRBD1 (6 bases). Germline V lookup: CDR1 MNHNS, CDR2 SASEGT. CDR3 length: 14 residues. V gave up 6 bases and J gave up 2 bases, with 11 bases separating them. The CDR3 is CASSPQGTYNEQFF. CDR3 nucleotides: TGTGCCAGCAGCCCTCAGGGGACCTACAATGAGCAGTTCTTC.

The gene calls are TRBV20-1 and TRBJ2-3; 8 bases agree with TRBD1. Germline V gives CDR1 DFQATT, CDR2 SNEGSKA (reference sequence). J gave up 5 bases and V 3 bases, and 7 bases lay outside the gene matches. This CDR3 is 14 amino acids long. CDR3 sequence (DNA): TGCAGTGCTAGCGGGCAGGGGGCTATAGATACGCAGTATTTT. Encoded protein: CSASGQGAIDTQYF.

Ten or more counts support this clonotype. The CDR3 reads CASSLDWLPQETQYF. The CDR3 coding sequence is TGTGCCAGCAGCTTAGATTGGCTACCACAAGAGACCCAGTACTTC. This chain connects TRBV11-2 to TRBJ2-5; D not certain. CDR1 and CDR2 (germline): SGHAT, FQNNGV. The CDR3 is made up of 15 amino acids. Trimming cost V 0 bases and J 2 bases, with 10 bases left between them.

This clonotype has only a few counts. J is TRBJ1-2 and V is TRBV19; 8 nucleotides agree with TRBD1. In germline, CDR1 is LNHDA, CDR2 SQIVND (reference sequence). V lost 4 bases to trimming and J lost 4 bases; unmatched junction nucleotides: 8. The CDR3 spans 15 residues. The DNA for the CDR3 is TGTGCCAGTAGTACCACTCCAGGGGGCGGCTATGGCTACACCTTC. Encoded protein: CASSTTPGGGYGYTF.

The sample holds many counts of this clonotype. The V and J genes are TRBV20-1 and TRBJ1-2; 10 bases align to TRBD1. The CDR3 totals 13 residues. V lost 5 bases to trimming and J lost 7 bases; unmatched junction nucleotides: 7. Looked up from germline, CDR1 is DFQATT and CDR2 is SNEGSKA (reference sequence). The CDR3 nucleotides are TGCAGTGCTTCCCGGACAGGGGGATTTGGCTACACCTTC. This gives the protein CSASRTGGFGYTF.

Ten or more counts support this clonotype. The rearrangement joins TRBV6-1 to TRBJ1-1; D remains ambiguous. The CDR3 covers 11 residues. V was clipped by 6 bases and J by 2 bases, with 4 bases between them. Looked up from germline, CDR1 is MNHNS and CDR2 is SASEGT. The CDR3 DNA reads as TGTGCCAGCAGGGAAAACACTGAAGCTTTCTTT. Translation gives CASRENTEAFF.

There are a few counts of this clonotype. V gene TRBV6-2 or TRBV6-3 combines with J gene TRBJ2-1, with 12 bases aligning to TRBD2. V was pared by 0 bases and J by 7 bases, with 4 bases of the junction left unmatched. This CDR3 has 16 amino acids. Germline CDR1 reads MNHEY; CDR2 reads SVGEGT. CDR3 DNA sequence: TGTGCCAGCAGTTACTCGACTAGCGGGGGCATAAATGAGCAGTTCTTC. Encoded protein: CASSYSTSGGINEQFF.

This clonotype was observed many times. The gene calls are TRBV7-2 and TRBJ2-7; 10 nucleotides agree with TRBD1. J gave up 7 bases and V 4 bases, and 7 bases lay outside the gene matches. Germline CDR1 reads SGHTA; CDR2 reads FQGNSA. The CDR3 extends over 14 amino acids. In nucleotides, the CDR3 is TGTGCCAGCAGCTCGACAGGGGGCTATGGTGAGCAGTACTTC. Residues: CASSSTGGYGEQYF.

In this sample, this clonotype turned up once. The likely explanation is a read error, given a far larger clone one base away. The V call is TRBV20-1, the J call TRBJ2-1, with 8 positions matching TRBD1. Unmatched junction bases numbered 9, after V lost 6 bases and J lost 8 bases. Germline CDR1 reads DFQATT; CDR2 reads SNEGSKA (reference sequence). This CDR3 contains 13 residues. CDR3 DNA: TGCAGTGCCCAAACCTTGACAGGGGATGAGCAGTTCTTC. Its protein product is CSAQTLTGDEQFF.

The chain links TRBV19 to TRBJ1-3; D gene unclear. The CDR3 consists of 14 residues. Germline CDR1 and CDR2: LNHDA and SQIVND (reference sequence). V was trimmed by 8 bases and J by 5 bases, leaving 16 bases between them. CDR3 nucleotide sequence: TGTGCCAGTGCGGCCGCACAAGTCCGAAACACCATATATTTT. It specifies CASAAAQVRNTIYF.

At least ten counts were recorded for this clonotype. With a much larger clone just one base away, this may be a read error. The chain recombines TRBV12-5 with TRBJ1-1; 8 bases fit TRBD1. CDR1 is LGHNT, CDR2 FRNRAP, per germline. The CDR3 runs to 14 residues. CDR3 sequence reads: CTSDAQGASTEAFF. In DNA, the CDR3 is TGTACTAGTGATGCGCAGGGGGCGTCCACTGAAGCTTTCTTT.

This clonotype was detected many times. The chain joins TRBV3-1 to TRBJ1-2, with D perhaps TRBD1 (5 bases). The V and J ends lost 4 bases and 12 bases respectively, with 15 bases between them. This CDR3 region has 12 residues. Germline V gene lookup returns CDR1 LGHDT and CDR2 YNNKEL (reference sequence). The CDR3 DNA sequence: TGTGCCAGCAGCCTGACCGGGACGAGGAACACCTTC. It is translated as CASSLTGTRNTF.

The chain has TRBV7-8 and TRBJ1-6, with no clear D. CDR3 length equals 16 residues. With 4 bases removed from V and 10 bases from J, the gap between germline ends came to 20 bases. From germline, CDR1 is SGHVS and CDR2 FQNEAQ. CDR3 coding DNA: TGTGCCAGCAGCTCCCCCAGCAGGACTAGGTGGTCACCCCTCCACTTT. It codes for CASSSPSRTRWSPLHF.

This clonotype was picked up many times. V is TRBV13 and J is TRBJ2-1; D perhaps matches TRBD2 (7 bases). V dropped 6 bases and J dropped 6 bases, with 15 bases sitting between them. The CDR3 has 14 residues. The V gene's germline CDR1 is PRHDT and CDR2 FYEKMQ (reference sequence). The CDR3 reads CASRRGGGSNEQFF. The CDR3 DNA sequence: TGTGCCAGCAGAAGGGGGGGGGGATCCAATGAGCAGTTCTTC. The variable domain in full, with the rest retrieved from reference TRBV13 and TRBJ2-1, is AAGVIQSPRHLIKEKRETATLKCYPIPRHDTVYWYQQGPGQDPQFLISFYEKMQSDKGSIPDRFSAQQFSDYHSELNMSSLELGDSALYFCASRRGGGSNEQFFGPGTRLTVL.

This clonotype came up many times. This CDR3 is CASSTDRIKPEAFF. CDR3 bases: TGTGCCAGCAGTACCGACAGGATCAAGCCTGAAGCTTTCTTT. The chain is built from TRBV6-2 or TRBV6-3 and TRBJ1-1, with a tentative D call TRBD1 (6 bases). Germline CDR1 reads MNHEY; CDR2 reads SVGEGT. CDR3 length: 14 amino acids. Trimming removed 5 bases at V and 6 bases at J, with 16 bases between.

This clonotype was seen many times. The chain joins TRBV3-1 to TRBJ1-2, with no clear D. Trimming cost V 0 bases and J 5 bases, with 10 bases left between them. The CDR3 covers 14 residues. Germline V gene sequence: CDR1 LGHDT, CDR2 YNNKEL (reference sequence). The CDR3 loop is CASSQEGRNYGYTF. The CDR3 DNA reads as TGTGCCAGCAGCCAAGAAGGACGGAATTATGGCTACACCTTC.

This clonotype came up a few times. The junction and the germline gene differ at one end; a read error may be behind it. The J gene is TRBJ1-1, the V gene TRBV10-2; D gene ambiguous. CDR1 WSHSY and CDR2 SAAADI come from the germline V gene. CDR3 length: 17 residues. The CDR3 DNA reads TGCGCCAGCTATATAGGATCCCTCCCGGCTTTTAACACTGGAGCTTTCTTT. Protein sequence: CASYIGSLPAFNTGAFF.

In this sample, this clonotype turned up a few times. The V and J genes are TRBV10-3 and TRBJ1-2; maybe TRBD1 (5 bases). Germline assignment: CDR1 ENHRY and CDR2 SYGVKD. V gave up 6 bases and J gave up 8 bases, with 16 bases separating them. CDR3 size: 13 residues. The CDR3 region is CAISVTGVAGYTF. The CDR3 bases are TGTGCCATCAGCGTCACGGGGGTAGCGGGCTACACCTTC.

The sample holds a few counts of this clonotype. A clone one base away is much larger, so this may be a read error. The conserved final phenylalanine or tryptophan is absent from the CDR3, which likely points to a read error. The chain employs TRBV5-1 and TRBJ1-1, with D perhaps matching TRBD1 (5 bases). The CDR3 runs 14 residues. Germline CDR1 reads SGHRS; CDR2 reads YFSETQ. The germline V and J ends were trimmed by 1 base and 1 base, with 8 bases remaining between them. The CDR3 region is CASSLRGKNTEAFL. In nucleotides, the CDR3 is TGCGCCAGCAGCTTGAGGGGCAAGAACACTGAAGCTTTCCTT.

This clonotype has a count of ten or more. The genes are TRBV4-1 and TRBJ1-1, with a weak D call TRBD1 (5 bases). CDR3 length: 16 residues. V was trimmed by 1 base and J by 0 bases, leaving 12 bases between them. The germline V gene encodes CDR1 MGHRA and CDR2 YSYEKL. The CDR3, as DNA: TGCGCCAGCAGCCAAGGGGGACTCACATTGAACACTGAAGCTTTCTTT. Its protein is CASSQGGLTLNTEAFF.

For this clonotype: A read error likely explains this, since a far larger clone differs by one base. The chain couples TRBV7-3 to TRBJ1-2; no firm D call. The ends were cut back, 6 bases at V and 7 bases at J, with 21 bases in the middle. Germline CDR1 reads SGHTA; CDR2 reads FQGTGA. This CDR3 is 15 amino acids long. CDR3 amino acids: CASSEAQVAGCGYTF. The CDR3 coding sequence is TGTGCCAGCAGTGAAGCGCAGGTCGCGGGCTGTGGCTACACCTTC.

This clonotype was picked up many times. The DNA of the CDR3 is TGTGCCAGCAGGGACTCTTGGGGAAATGAGCAGTTCTTC. Its protein product is CASRDSWGNEQFF. V is TRBV27 and J is TRBJ2-1; a possible D gene is TRBD2 (5 bases). Germline CDR1 MNHEY, CDR2 SMNVEV (reference sequence). The CDR3 has 13 residues. Deletions cut 6 bases from V and 7 bases from J, with 13 bases between.

The gene calls are TRBV7-2 and TRBJ2-1; D uncertain. The CDR3 contains 15 residues. The germline V gene has CDR1 SGHTA and CDR2 FQGNSA. The germline V and J ends were trimmed by 4 bases and 4 bases, with 14 bases remaining between them. The CDR3 loop reads CASSSLNDAYNEQFF. The CDR3 coding sequence is TGTGCCAGCAGCTCCCTCAACGATGCATACAATGAGCAGTTCTTC.

This clonotype was observed at least ten times. The chain joins TRBV5-1 to TRBJ2-1; TRBD1 or TRBD2 may be the D gene (5 bases each). Trimming left V 4 bases short and J 0 bases short, with 11 bases between. CDR3 length: 15 residues. Looked up from germline, CDR1 is SGHRS and CDR2 is YFSETQ. The CDR3 reads CASSLDTSSYNEQFF. CDR3 sequence (DNA): TGCGCCAGCAGCCTGGACACTAGCTCCTACAATGAGCAGTTCTTC. The full variable domain, in which reference TRBV5-1 and TRBJ2-1 provide the parts outside the CDR3, is KAGVTQTPRYLIKTRGQQVTLSCSPISGHRSVSWYQQTPGQGLQFLFEYFSETQRNKGNFPGRFSGRQFSNSRSEMNVSTLELGDSALYLCASSLDTSSYNEQFFGPGTRLTVL.

This clonotype was counted only a few times. The genes are TRBV10-1 and TRBJ2-1; 12 bases are a match to TRBD2. The CDR3 loop spans 15 amino acids. CDR1 and CDR2 (germline): WNHNN, SYGVQD (reference sequence). J lost 7 bases, V lost 4 bases, and 5 bases had no gene match. The CDR3 is CASSGTSGGLNEQFF. The CDR3, as DNA: TGCGCCAGCAGTGGTACTAGCGGGGGGCTTAATGAGCAGTTCTTC.